This record covers a single T cell receptor beta chain. Its specificity is not known. Assay used: immunoSEQ multiplex PCR; TCRdb lists only in-frame clones, some missing. In the table there are hundreds of thousands of clones, roughly 95% of which are singletons. The data originate from a study of shared clonotypes between healthy human individuals. Study-wide results and limits: Generation probability values for non-shared clonotypes were lower than those for clonotypes shared by all four donors. Genetic and exposure-history diversity was limited by the small donor number.

The CDR3 is made up of 16 amino acids. Losses at the gene ends were 2 bases for V and 5 bases for J; bases not matched to a gene: 8. CDR1 ENHRY and CDR2 SYGVKD come from the germline V gene. This receptor was identified in a woman aged 30 to 39 in good health. Sequencing input: naive CD4+ T cells sorted from blood. Subset: CD45RA+ positively selected. The V gene is TRBV10-3, the J gene TRBJ2-7; the match to TRBD2 covers 11 bases. CDR3 loop: CAISEAGLADKHEQYF. DNA of the CDR3: TGTGCCATCAGTGAGGCGGGACTAGCGGACAAGCACGAGCAGTACTTC.